Detailed here is one T cell receptor beta chain. Its antigen is unknown. This entry is derived from a study of OX40 agonist ivuxolimab in advanced cancers. Looked up from germline, CDR1 is MGHRA and CDR2 is YSYEKL. The CDR3 has 15 residues. The repertoire was sequenced with immunoSEQ multiplex PCR; TCRdb's copy has only in-frame clones and lacks some. The sample gives some 16,000 clones, around 75% of which show up once; roughly 32% is in the top ten. On cycle 4 day 1 and cycle 7 day 1, as well as at baseline, blood was sampled. Regarding the study as a whole: Those patients achieving a partial response at 0.1-3.0 mg/kg showed among the lowest clonal expansion.

Sequencing used CD4+ or CD8+ T cells sorted from blood, obtained in a trial of the OX40 agonist ivuxolimab. This chain uses TRBV4-1 with TRBJ2-5; 8 bases line up with TRBD2. The J call could be wrong; TRBJ2-7 is a better fit for the DNA end. The TCR sequence derives from an adult with an advanced solid tumor such as melanoma, head and neck, liver or kidney cancer. CDR3 nucleotides: TGCGCCAGCAGCCAAGATCAAGCGGGAGCGCTCGAGCAGTACTTC. This sequence encodes CASSQDQAGALEQYF.